One sample yielded the 15 T cell receptor beta chains listed below, sequenced in a study of T cells in Graves' hyperthyroidism and ophthalmopathy. Authors of the study amplified TCR beta CDR3 regions from RNA transcripts. HTBI primers were the set used in a first-round RT-PCR of the TCR CDR3. TCRdb re-derived calls from the multiplex PCR reads in MiXCR, one entry per CDR3 protein. The profile covers 690,000 or so distinct CDR3 sequences, with 18% appearing a single time and 16% taken by the ten largest. The sequenced sample was blood. The source is a woman aged 45-59 years with Graves' hyperthyroidism that later progressed to Graves' ophthalmopathy.

This rearrangement joins TRBV12-3 or TRBV12-4 to TRBJ1-1, with D tentatively TRBD1 (6 bases). This CDR3 region has 18 residues. V dropped 5 bases and J dropped 4 bases, with 26 bases sitting between them. The CDR3 sequence is CASSPYSGAGRIGTEAFF. The CDR3 DNA sequence: TGTGCCAGCAGTCCTTATTCGGGGGCAGGGAGGATAGGCACTGAAGCTTTCTTT.

The chain joins TRBV18 to TRBJ1-1; 7 bases fit TRBD1. The J segment lost 6 bases and the V segment lost 6 bases, leaving 13 bases of the junction unmatched. Germline V gene lookup returns CDR1 KGHSH and CDR2 LQKENI. The CDR3 consists of 15 residues. The CDR3 loop reads CASSSQGDGGSEAFF. The CDR3, as DNA: TGTGCCAGCTCGTCGCAGGGGGACGGGGGGTCTGAAGCTTTCTTT.

This clonotype was picked up many times. The V call is TRBV5-4, the J call TRBJ2-5, with 7 bases that match TRBD1. The germline CDR1 and CDR2 sequences are SGHNT and YYREEE (reference sequence). There are 13 residues in the CDR3. Trimming took 4 bases from V and 5 from J; bases not matched to a gene: 5. For the CDR3, the DNA is TGTGCCAGCAGCCGACAGGGTCGGGAGACCCAGTACTTC. Translating it yields CASSRQGRETQYF.

This clonotype has just a few counts. This chain links TRBV20-1 with TRBJ1-6; 7 nucleotides match TRBD1. Germline CDR1 is DFQATT and CDR2 is SNEGSKA (reference sequence). CDR3 length equals 15 residues. J gave up 0 bases and V 5 bases, and 4 bases lay outside the gene matches. The CDR3 reads CSAPGQSSYNSPLHF. The CDR3, as DNA: TGCAGTGCTCCGGGACAGAGCTCCTATAATTCACCCCTCCACTTT.

The chain joins TRBV12-3 or TRBV12-4 to TRBJ1-6, with a weak D call TRBD1 (5 bases). Trimming left V 8 bases short and J 7 bases short, with 12 bases between. CDR3 length: 13 residues. The CDR3 region is CASRGTANSPLHF. Here the CDR3 DNA reads TGTGCCAGCCGGGGGACGGCAAATTCACCCCTCCACTTT.

In its sample, this clonotype was seen many times. The chain couples TRBV6-5 to TRBJ1-1; D might be TRBD1 (5 bases). This CDR3 region has 15 residues. Germline V gives CDR1 MNHEY, CDR2 SVGAGI. Trimming removed 7 bases at V and 5 bases at J, with 20 bases between. CDR3 nucleotides: TGTGCCAGCACCTTCGGACAAGGGATATCGACTGAAGCTTTCTTT. It codes for CASTFGQGISTEAFF.

This clonotype came up many times. The genes are TRBV11-2 and TRBJ2-2, with 8 bases that match TRBD2. After removal of 4 bases from V and 5 bases from J, the junction contained 9 bases not matched to a gene. The CDR3 totals 16 residues. Germline V gives CDR1 SGHAT, CDR2 FQNNGV. CDR3 amino acids: CASSYRRGVETGELFF. DNA of the CDR3: TGTGCCAGCAGCTACAGGCGGGGGGTAGAGACCGGGGAGCTGTTTTTT.

In this sample, this clonotype turned up many times. CDR3 sequence (DNA): TGTGCCAGCAGTTTCTCTAGCCCCCATGAGCAGTTCTTC. It translates to CASSFSSPHEQFF. This chain uses TRBV12-3 or TRBV12-4 with TRBJ2-1; possible D gene TRBD2, 5 bases. Trimming left V 3 bases short and J 8 bases short, with 11 bases between. This CDR3 comprises 13 residues.

This clonotype was observed many times. The chain links TRBV3-1 to TRBJ1-5; D ambiguous. The CDR3 loop spans 16 amino acids. CDR1 and CDR2 from the germline V gene are LGHDT and YNNKEL (reference sequence). V was trimmed by 0 bases and J by 9 bases, leaving 18 bases between them. CDR3 coding DNA: TGTGCCAGCAGCCAAGATTGGCAGATTGACGGTGGGCCCCAGCATTTT. Translating it yields CASSQDWQIDGGPQHF. The variable domain in full, completed from reference TRBV3-1 and TRBJ1-5, reads DTAVSQTPKYLVTQMGNDKSIKCEQNLGHDTMYWYKQDSKKFLKIMFSYNNKELIINETVPNRFSPKSPDKAHLNLHINSLELGDSAVYFCASSQDWQIDGGPQHFGDGTRLSIL.

This clonotype was recorded a few times. The V gene is TRBV9, the J gene TRBJ2-7; 10 bases align to TRBD1. V dropped 2 bases and J dropped 6; count of bases not matched to a gene: 8. Germline V CDR1 and CDR2: SGDLS, YYNGEE. The CDR3 totals 15 residues. CDR3 DNA: TGTGCCAGCAGCGTTCAACCGGGACAGGGGCGCGAGCAGTACTTC. Translated, it gives CASSVQPGQGREQYF.

On this clonotype: A junction boundary mismatches the germline segment, possibly from a read error. This chain uses TRBV6-4 with TRBJ2-5; 7 positions agree with TRBD2. Germline V gene sequence: CDR1 MRHNA, CDR2 SNTAGT. This CDR3 is built from 17 residues. The chain's CDR3 is CASSYSSLAEGQETQYF. The CDR3 DNA reads TGTGCCAGCAGTTACTCGAGCCTAGCGGAGGGCCAAGAGACCCAGTACTTC.

This clonotype was observed many times. The chain couples TRBV20-1 to TRBJ1-2; possibly TRBD1 for D (6 bases). Trimming shortened V by 4 bases and J by 4 bases, and 10 bases separated the two germline ends. This CDR3 comprises 12 residues. From germline, CDR1 is DFQATT and CDR2 SNEGSKA (reference sequence). CDR3 in amino acids: CSATDSFYGYTF. The CDR3 nucleotides are TGCAGTGCTACGGACAGCTTCTATGGCTACACCTTC.

V is TRBV5-1 and J is TRBJ2-2; 7 positions agree with TRBD2. J gave up 3 bases and V 5 bases, and 10 bases lay outside the gene matches. Germline CDR1 reads SGHRS; CDR2 reads YFSETQ. The CDR3 sequence is 16 residues long. The CDR3 loop reads CASSSDGGTDTGELFF. The CDR3 DNA follows: TGCGCCAGCAGTTCGGACGGGGGGACCGACACCGGGGAGCTGTTTTTT.

This sequence joins TRBV7-9 and TRBJ1-4, with D possibly TRBD1 on 6 matching bases. Trimming took 5 bases from V and 4 from J, leaving 29 bases between them. The germline gives CDR1 SEHNR, CDR2 FQNEAQ (reference sequence). The CDR3 spans 20 residues. The CDR3 coding sequence is TGTGCCAGCAGCCGCGGTCGTGGGGGCGGTCAGGGAAGATATAATGAAAAACTGTTTTTT. This translates into CASSRGRGGGQGRYNEKLFF.

This clonotype has more than one count but fewer than ten. This chain connects TRBV24-1 to TRBJ1-2; D remains unclear. CDR3 length equals 14 residues. Germline CDR1 KGHDR, CDR2 SFDVKD. V shed 7 bases and J shed 4 bases, with 15 bases lying between them. CDR3 sequence: CATSSSFGGYGYTF. DNA for the CDR3: TGTGCCACCAGCTCCTCCTTCGGAGGCTATGGCTACACCTTC.